The 23 T cell receptor beta chains presented below share a single source sample, sequenced in a study of CD8+CD57+ T cells in acquired aplastic anemia. Genomic DNA was employed as the template in profiling TCR beta VDJ and CDR3. MiXCR, applied by TCRdb to the reads, yields one record per CDR3 protein. The sample has roughly 190,000 distinct CDR3 sequences; about half are singletons. The sample consisted of sorted CD4+, CD8+, or CD8+CD57+ T cells (not recorded which) from PBMCs. The receptors were sampled from a human donor in good health, serving as a control.

This clonotype was seen ten or more times. This chain joins TRBV20-1 and TRBJ1-1; D call uncertain. Between the trimmed V and J ends, which lost 4 bases and 7 bases, there was a span of 10 bases. From germline, CDR1 is DFQATT and CDR2 SNEGSKA (reference sequence). The CDR3 loop spans 11 amino acids. CDR3 bases: TGCAGTGCTACGGACGGGGATGAAGCTTTCTTT. Amino acid sequence: CSATDGDEAFF.

The rearrangement links TRBV20-1 to TRBJ1-6, with a tentative D call TRBD1 (5 bases). Germline CDR1 reads DFQATT; CDR2 reads SNEGSKA (reference sequence). The V end lost 0 bases, the J end lost 7 bases, and 19 bases lay between the germline ends. This CDR3 comprises 17 residues. As DNA, the CDR3 is TGCAGTGCTAGAGATAGGGATTCTCGGAAGGGGAATTCACCCCTCCACTTT. The encoded protein is CSARDRDSRKGNSPLHF.

The V and J genes are TRBV2 and TRBJ2-1; D is perhaps TRBD1 (6 bases). The CDR3 runs 15 residues. The V and J ends lost 6 bases and 0 bases respectively, with 12 bases between them. Per the germline V gene, CDR1 is SNHLY and CDR2 is FYNNEI. The CDR3, as DNA: TGTGCCAGCAGCCGACAGGACAGCTCCTACAATGAGCAGTTCTTC. It encodes CASSRQDSSYNEQFF.

Ten or more counts support this clonotype. The chain employs TRBV9 and TRBJ2-1; 11 bases match TRBD2. The CDR3 is 17 amino acids. Germline V gives CDR1 SGDLS, CDR2 YYNGEE. Trimming removed 0 bases from V and 7 bases from J; junction bases left unmatched: 9. The DNA of the CDR3 is TGTGCCAGCAGCGTAGGGCCTAGCGGGGGGTTGGGGAATGAGCAGTTCTTC. Encoded protein: CASSVGPSGGLGNEQFF.

The chain carries TRBV24-1 and TRBJ2-3, with TRBD2 identical over 10 bases. In germline, CDR1 is KGHDR, CDR2 SFDVKD. The trim removed 0 bases at V and 4 bases at J, leaving 3 bases unmatched. The CDR3 has 16 residues. The CDR3 loop reads CATSDLTSGASDTQYF. Here the CDR3 DNA reads TGTGCCACCAGTGATTTGACTAGCGGGGCATCAGATACGCAGTATTTT.

This chain uses TRBV12-3 or TRBV12-4 with TRBJ1-6; tentative D call: TRBD1 (5 bases). The CDR3 extends over 12 amino acids. Trimming took off 8 bases at V and 10 bases at J, with 12 bases between the two ends. CDR3 sequence: CASSTGDSPLHF. Written as DNA, the CDR3 is TGTGCCAGCTCGACGGGGGACTCACCCCTCCACTTT.

This chain connects TRBV9 to TRBJ2-1; TRBD2 is a possible D gene (7 bases). Germline assignment: CDR1 SGDLS and CDR2 YYNGEE. The CDR3 covers 15 residues. The chain's CDR3 is CASSIRGRAYNEQFF. CDR3 nucleotides: TGTGCTAGTAGTATTAGGGGGAGGGCCTACAATGAGCAGTTCTTC.

V and J are TRBV2 and TRBJ2-3; D may be TRBD2 (6 bases). The CDR3 covers 13 residues. Trimming took 5 bases from V and 12 from J, leaving 18 bases between them. Germline CDR1 is SNHLY and CDR2 is FYNNEI. The CDR3 loop is CASSFNPGLHQYF. The CDR3 DNA reads as TGTGCCAGCAGTTTTAATCCGGGACTCCATCAGTATTTT. Variable domain in full (rest from reference TRBV2 and TRBJ2-3): EPEVTQTPSHQVTQMGQEVILRCVPISNHLYFYWYRQILGQKVEFLVSFYNNEISEKSEIFDDQFSVERPDGSNFTLKIRSTKLEDSAMYFCASSFNPGLHQYFGPGTRLTVL.

This clonotype was recorded many times. V gene TRBV6-5 combines with J gene TRBJ1-6, with D tentatively TRBD1 (5 bases). Trimming removed 2 bases at V and 8 bases at J, with 13 bases between. CDR1 is MNHEY and CDR2 is SVGAGI in the germline V gene. The length of the CDR3 is 15 residues. CDR3 bases: TGTGCCAGCAGTTACAGTTCTAAAGGGGATTCACCCCTCCACTTT. This codes for CASSYSSKGDSPLHF.

This clonotype was detected many times. The V gene is TRBV19, the J gene TRBJ1-2; D uncertain. The V gene lost 3 bases and the J gene lost 8 bases, with 16 bases spanning the gap. The CDR3 totals 14 residues. Germline V lookup: CDR1 LNHDA, CDR2 SQIVND (reference sequence). The CDR3 is CASSMPASFWGYTF. The CDR3 nucleotides read TGTGCCAGTAGTATGCCCGCCTCGTTTTGGGGCTACACCTTC.

The chain joins TRBV15 to TRBJ2-1, with D unclear. This CDR3 has 14 residues. Per germline, CDR1 LNHNV and CDR2 YYDKDF (reference sequence). V lost 0 bases to trimming and J lost 7 bases, with 10 bases between them. This chain's CDR3 is CATSREKRMNEQFF. In DNA form, the CDR3 reads TGTGCCACCAGCAGAGAAAAGAGAATGAATGAGCAGTTCTTC.

The chain links TRBV10-2 to TRBJ1-5; 10 nucleotides agree with TRBD1. This CDR3 is built from 16 residues. J gave up 2 bases and V 7 bases, and 8 bases lay outside the gene matches. CDR1 WSHSY and CDR2 SAAADI come from the germline V gene. The CDR3 protein is CASNAGTGAGNQPQHF. DNA for the CDR3: TGCGCCAGCAACGCCGGGACAGGGGCCGGCAATCAGCCCCAGCATTTT.

The gene calls are TRBV24-1 and TRBJ2-5; D may be TRBD1 or TRBD2 (5 bases each). Germline loops: CDR1 KGHDR, CDR2 SFDVKD. The CDR3 length is 13 residues. Trimming shortened V by 9 bases and J by 5 bases, and 15 bases separated the two germline ends. In nucleotides, the CDR3 is TGTGCCACCGGACGGGGCAGGCAGGAGACCCAGTACTTC. Encoded protein: CATGRGRQETQYF.

Many counts were recorded for this clonotype. The chain is built from TRBV20-1 and TRBJ1-6, with 9 bases aligning to TRBD1. The junction had 4 bases not matched to a gene; V was cut back by 0 bases and J by 7 bases. The CDR3 consists of 15 residues. The germline gives CDR1 DFQATT, CDR2 SNEGSKA (reference sequence). CDR3 in amino acids: CSARDRGQGNSPLHF. CDR3 in DNA: TGCAGTGCTAGAGATAGGGGACAGGGCAATTCACCCCTCCACTTT.

In this sample, this clonotype turned up many times. The chain joins TRBV7-2 to TRBJ2-7; 9 bases line up with TRBD1. Germline values: CDR1 SGHTA, CDR2 FQGNSA. V was pared by 1 base and J by 3 bases, with 4 bases of the junction left unmatched. The CDR3 runs to 15 residues. The CDR3 sequence is CASSLVMGQGYEQYF. As DNA, the CDR3 is TGTGCCAGCAGCTTAGTAATGGGACAGGGCTACGAGCAGTACTTC. The full variable domain, in which reference TRBV7-2 and TRBJ2-7 provide the parts outside the CDR3, is GAGVSQSPSNKVTEKGKDVELRCDPISGHTALYWYRQSLGQGLEFLIYFQGNSAPDKSGLPSDRFSAERTGGSVSTLTIQRTQQEDSAVYLCASSLVMGQGYEQYFGPGTRLTVT.

This chain uses TRBV9 with TRBJ2-7; weak D call: TRBD2 (6 bases). CDR1 and CDR2 from the germline V gene are SGDLS and YYNGEE. Trimming left V 4 bases short and J 3 bases short, with 20 bases between. This CDR3 contains 16 residues. The CDR3 DNA sequence: TGTGCCAGCAGCCTCACTAGCCGGGACCGCCTCTACGAGCAGTACTTC. Protein sequence: CASSLTSRDRLYEQYF.

This clonotype was picked up many times. The rearrangement joins TRBV7-9 to TRBJ2-1; no clear D. V lost 1 base and J 4 bases, leaving 14 bases between the germline ends. Germline values: CDR1 SEHNR, CDR2 FQNEAQ (reference sequence). The CDR3 is 16 residues long. This CDR3 reads CASSLGVGVGYNEQFF. Written as DNA, the CDR3 is TGTGCCAGCAGCTTAGGAGTTGGGGTTGGGTACAATGAGCAGTTCTTC.

For this clonotype: Lacking the conserved final phenylalanine or tryptophan, this CDR3 likely reflects a read error. Because the CDR3's place on the DNA is in doubt, the DNA is left out and the CDR3 is given as listed by TCRdb. This sequence joins TRBV9 and TRBJ2-7; the D call of TRBD2 is as the table states it, not checked on the DNA. Germline V lookup: CDR1 SGDLS, CDR2 YYNGEE. The CDR3 adds up to 8 amino acids, both ends counted. This CDR3 is CASSVGRR.

This clonotype is medium-sized. The chain couples TRBV10-3 to TRBJ2-1; D is ambiguous. The CDR3 runs to 13 residues. V lost 0 bases and J 8 bases, leaving 8 bases between the germline ends. CDR1 is ENHRY, CDR2 SYGVKD, per germline. The chain's CDR3 is CAISESNGHEQFF. The CDR3 bases are TGTGCCATCAGTGAGTCGAATGGCCATGAGCAGTTCTTC.

The table lists this clonotype with many counts. CDR3 protein: CASSFSGGPYEQYF. CDR3 DNA: TGTGCCAGCAGCTTCAGCGGGGGACCTTACGAGCAGTACTTC. The V call is TRBV4-2, the J call TRBJ2-7; TRBD2 matches 8 bases. The J segment lost 4 bases and the V segment lost 5 bases, leaving 7 bases of the junction unmatched. The CDR3 covers 14 residues. The V gene's germline CDR1 is LGHNA and CDR2 YNFKEQ.

This clonotype was counted many times. The rearrangement joins TRBV29-1 to TRBJ1-2; D ambiguous. Germline CDR1 is SQVTM and CDR2 is ANQGSEA. Trimming removed 1 base from V and 7 bases from J, with 7 bases in between. This CDR3 comprises 11 residues. The CDR3 DNA reads TGCAGCGTTGAAGTAGGGTTTGGCTACACCTTC. Translation: CSVEVGFGYTF.

The J gene is TRBJ2-7, the V gene TRBV11-3; 7 bases are shared with TRBD1. The CDR3 is 14 amino acids. Germline loops: CDR1 SGHNT, CDR2 YENEEA. V shed 5 bases, J shed 6 bases, and the junction held 10 bases outside the gene matches. The CDR3 DNA reads as TGTGCCAGCAGCCGCCGACAGGGCCTCGGCGAGCAGTACTTC. This encodes CASSRRQGLGEQYF. Full variable domain (missing parts from reference TRBV11-3 and TRBJ2-7): EAGVVQSPRYKIIEKKQPVAFWCNPISGHNTLYWYLQNLGQGPELLIRYENEEAVDDSQLPKDRFSAERLKGVDSTLKIQPAELGDSAVYLCASSRRQGLGEQYFGPGTRLTVT.

For this clonotype: One end of the junction varies from germline; a read error may be responsible. The V and J genes are TRBV10-3 and TRBJ2-3; TRBD2 agrees at 13 bases. CDR3 length: 18 amino acids. From germline, CDR1 is ENHRY and CDR2 SYGVKD. Written as DNA, the CDR3 is TGTGCCAGCAGTGAAGCTTTACTAGCGGGGGGGAGCACAGATACGCAGTATTTT. Its protein product is CASSEALLAGGSTDTQYF.